The next 23 T cell receptor beta chains were all read from a single sample in a study of cytomegalovirus exposure and HLA in healthy donors (dated by TCRdb to between 2016 and 2019). The library was produced with the immunoSEQ multiplex PCR assay. A mixture of 60 forward primers for TCR Vbeta segments and 13 reverse primers for TCR Jbeta segments was used in the multiplex PCR. TCRdb mirrors the immuneACCESS table, restricted to in-frame sequences. Some clones are absent from its copies; in checked studies, under half trace to an unresolved V gene, and the reason for the others is unknown. The sample includes about 250,000 clones, with 80% observed a single time. The ten largest clones add up to 0.3% of the sample. Sequenced material: PBMCs. These receptors were collected from a girl aged 2 to 9 in good health and CMV-seronegative.

This clone was detected only a few times. The V call is TRBV19, the J call TRBJ2-7; 9 bases are a match to TRBD2. Per germline, CDR1 LNHDA and CDR2 SQIVND (reference sequence). This CDR3 contains 15 residues. Trimming removed 4 bases from V and 2 bases from J; junction bases left unmatched: 6. The CDR3, as DNA: TGTGCCAGTAGTAGGGGTAGCGGGGGACCCTACGAGCAGTACTTC. Protein sequence: CASSRGSGGPYEQYF.

This clone showed up just once. The chain has TRBV14 and TRBJ2-7; TRBD2 is a possible D gene (5 bases). Germline CDR1 SGHDN, CDR2 FVKESK. The CDR3 loop spans 14 amino acids. Trimming took 1 base from V and 6 from J, leaving 13 bases between them. In DNA form, the CDR3 reads TGTGCCAGCAGCCAAGGGGCGGGCTCGGTCGAGCAGTACTTC. It is translated as CASSQGAGSVEQYF.

The genes are TRBV28 and TRBJ1-2, with a possible D match to TRBD1 (6 bases). Trimming pared 4 bases from V and 4 bases from J, leaving 16 bases between. Looked up from germline, CDR1 is MDHEN and CDR2 is SYDVKM. This CDR3 is 15 amino acids long. The CDR3, as DNA: TGTGCCAGCAGTTACCCTAGGGGGTGGAGCTATGGCTACACCTTC. Protein: CASSYPRGWSYGYTF.

The genes are TRBV6-6 and TRBJ1-2; D not resolved. V shed 9 bases and J shed 1 base, with 6 bases lying between them. The CDR3 runs to 11 residues. Germline V gene sequence: CDR1 MNHNY, CDR2 SVGAGI (reference sequence). The CDR3 sequence: CASKLNYGYTF. The DNA of the CDR3 is TGTGCCAGTAAGCTTAACTATGGCTACACCTTC.

The table lists this clone with a few counts. The V and J genes are TRBV18 and TRBJ1-2, with 7 bases identical to TRBD1. The V and J ends lost 0 bases and 0 bases, in that order; junction bases with no gene match: 4. Germline CDR1 reads KGHSH; CDR2 reads LQKENI. The CDR3 runs to 16 residues. The chain's CDR3 is CASSPPLGTANYGYTF. The CDR3 DNA reads TGTGCCAGCTCACCACCGTTGGGGACAGCTAACTATGGCTACACCTTC.

The chain is built from TRBV2 and TRBJ1-5, with TRBD1 matching 7 bases. CDR1 and CDR2 from the germline V gene are SNHLY and FYNNEI. The CDR3 sequence is 15 residues long. The V gene end was trimmed by 4 bases and the J gene end by 2 bases; junction bases not matched to a gene: 5. The CDR3 DNA reads TGTGCCAGCAGTGCCGGACAGGTTCGCAATCAGCCCCAGCATTTT. Translating it yields CASSAGQVRNQPQHF.

In its sample, this clone was seen a few times. The V call is TRBV2, the J call TRBJ2-1; 10 bases are shared with TRBD1. CDR1 and CDR2 from the germline V gene are SNHLY and FYNNEI. This CDR3 has 15 residues. With V trimmed by 10 bases and J by 8 bases, 14 bases remained unmatched. The CDR3 coding sequence is TGTGCCAACCCACCAGGGGACAGGGGACGGGATGAGCAGTTCTTC. Protein: CANPPGDRGRDEQFF.

The chain links TRBV7-6 to TRBJ2-1; 13 bases are a match to TRBD2. V gave up 1 base and J gave up 0 bases; unmatched junction bases: 3. Per the germline V gene, CDR1 is SGHVS and CDR2 is FNYEAQ. This CDR3 region has 18 residues. The CDR3 DNA reads TGTGCCAGCAGCTTAGGACTAGCGGGAGGAATCTCCTACAATGAGCAGTTCTTC. It specifies CASSLGLAGGISYNEQFF.

The chain joins TRBV5-4 to TRBJ2-5; unclear D gene. The CDR3 runs 14 residues. Germline V gives CDR1 SGHNT, CDR2 YYREEE (reference sequence). V lost 1 base and J 3 bases, leaving 10 bases between the germline ends. CDR3 in amino acids: CASSLWAGEETQYF. As DNA, the CDR3 is TGTGCCAGCAGCTTGTGGGCAGGCGAAGAGACCCAGTACTTC.

This clone was seen a single time. This chain uses TRBV29-1 with TRBJ1-1, with 12 nucleotides matching TRBD1. With 4 bases clipped from V and 1 base from J, the junction kept 13 bases outside the gene matches. CDR1 and CDR2 from the germline V gene are SQVTM and ANQGSEA. CDR3 size: 18 residues. As DNA, the CDR3 is TGCAGCGTTGTGGGACAGGGGGCGACGGATAAGAGGAACACTGAAGCTTTCTTT. Translation gives CSVVGQGATDKRNTEAFF.

The chain has TRBV9 and TRBJ2-1; weak D call: TRBD2 (7 bases). CDR3 length: 13 residues. The V end lost 9 bases, the J end lost 5 bases, and 15 bases lay between the germline ends. Germline-derived CDR1 and CDR2 are SGDLS and YYNGEE. CDR3 sequence: CATRGGPHNEQFF. The CDR3 DNA is TGTGCCACGCGCGGGGGCCCTCACAATGAGCAGTTCTTC.

This chain connects TRBV2 to TRBJ2-2; 8 nucleotides agree with TRBD1. Germline lookup yields CDR1 SNHLY and CDR2 FYNNEI. The CDR3 runs to 15 residues. Trimming at V came to 5 bases and at J to 2 bases, leaving 4 bases not matched to a gene. The CDR3 here is CASSRQGSNTGELFF. The CDR3 DNA reads as TGTGCCAGCAGTCGACAGGGGTCCAACACCGGGGAGCTGTTTTTT.

The chain carries TRBV5-1 and TRBJ2-2; 8 bases align to TRBD2. The length of the CDR3 is 15 residues. Per the germline V gene, CDR1 is SGHRS and CDR2 is YFSETQ. The ends lost 1 base at V and 5 bases at J; junction bases unmatched: 4. The CDR3 sequence: CASSLSGSVTGELFF. In DNA, the CDR3 is TGCGCCAGCAGCTTGAGCGGGAGCGTAACCGGGGAGCTGTTTTTT.

This chain joins TRBV2 and TRBJ2-1, with a tentative D call TRBD1 (6 bases). Germline-derived CDR1 and CDR2 are SNHLY and FYNNEI. The CDR3 is 13 amino acids. With 11 bases removed from V and 8 bases from J, the gap between germline ends came to 19 bases. CDR3 in DNA: TGTGCCGGAGGACAGAACTTTGGGGATGAGCAGTTCTTC. It codes for CAGGQNFGDEQFF.

This clone was observed once. The V gene is TRBV2, the J gene TRBJ2-1; D is possibly TRBD2 (6 bases). Per the germline V gene, CDR1 is SNHLY and CDR2 is FYNNEI. This CDR3 is built from 16 residues. Trimming removed 6 bases at V and 5 bases at J, with 20 bases between. CDR3 loop: CASRPSSSAQNNEQFF. In DNA, the CDR3 is TGTGCCAGCAGACCGTCATCTAGCGCCCAGAACAATGAGCAGTTCTTC.

This clone was seen only once. This rearrangement joins TRBV19 to TRBJ1-2; no firm D call. Trimming shortened V by 5 bases and J by 3 bases, and 10 bases separated the two germline ends. In germline, CDR1 is LNHDA, CDR2 SQIVND (reference sequence). This CDR3 contains 13 residues. The CDR3 here is CASSVREDYGYTF. Here the CDR3 DNA reads TGTGCCAGTAGTGTCCGGGAGGACTATGGCTACACCTTC.

The J gene is TRBJ2-5, the V gene TRBV27; D is unresolved. The length of the CDR3 is 12 residues. V lost 5 bases and J 0 bases, leaving 4 bases between the germline ends. CDR1 is MNHEY and CDR2 is SMNVEV in the germline V gene (reference sequence). The CDR3 sequence is CASSLYQETQYF. CDR3 coding DNA: TGTGCCAGCAGTCTGTACCAAGAGACCCAGTACTTC.

V gene TRBV4-2 combines with J gene TRBJ2-5, with D tentatively TRBD2 (5 bases). With 0 bases removed from V and 1 base from J, the gap between germline ends came to 9 bases. The CDR3 has 15 residues. Germline lookup yields CDR1 LGHNA and CDR2 YNFKEQ. The CDR3 region has the DNA TGTGCCAGCAGCCAAGATGACGGGGTCCAAGAGACCCAGTACTTC. Amino acid sequence: CASSQDDGVQETQYF.

The rearrangement joins TRBV11-2 to TRBJ1-2; D is possibly TRBD1 (5 bases). Germline-derived CDR1 and CDR2 are SGHAT and FQNNGV. The CDR3 runs to 16 residues. Trimming shortened V by 7 bases and J by 3 bases, and 21 bases separated the two germline ends. For the CDR3, the DNA is TGTGCCAGCACCCCGGGGGAAGGTTGGGTAGACTATGGCTACACCTTC. Protein product: CASTPGEGWVDYGYTF.

The V gene is TRBV27, the J gene TRBJ2-5; D may be TRBD2 (7 bases). The CDR3 is 17 amino acids. Deletions cut 5 bases from V and 5 bases from J, with 24 bases between. Germline values: CDR1 MNHEY, CDR2 SMNVEV (reference sequence). CDR3 sequence: CASSTTLGGVFSETQYF. CDR3 in DNA: TGTGCCAGCAGTACGACCTTAGGGGGGGTGTTCAGTGAGACCCAGTACTTC.

The gene calls are TRBV6-5 and TRBJ1-1; 7 bases are shared with TRBD1. CDR1 and CDR2 from the germline V gene are MNHEY and SVGAGI. After removal of 6 bases from V and 6 bases from J, the junction contained 7 bases not matched to a gene. This CDR3 has 13 amino acids. CDR3 DNA sequence: TGTGCCAGCAGACGACCTCAGGGGGCTGAAGCTTTCTTT. This gives the protein CASRRPQGAEAFF.

This clone was seen only once. The J gene is TRBJ2-1, the V gene TRBV6-1, with 8 bases that match TRBD2. The J segment lost 4 bases and the V segment lost 6 bases, leaving 8 bases of the junction unmatched. Germline CDR1 is MNHNS and CDR2 is SASEGT. CDR3 length: 15 amino acids. CDR3 protein: CASSLAGGGYNEQFF. CDR3 nucleotide sequence: TGTGCCAGCAGCCTTGCGGGGGGTGGGTACAATGAGCAGTTCTTC.

The chain uses TRBV29-1 and TRBJ1-1; tentative D call: TRBD1 (6 bases). V was pared by 8 bases and J by 8 bases, with 15 bases between. CDR3 length: 11 amino acids. The germline V gene has CDR1 SQVTM and CDR2 ANQGSEA. In DNA, the CDR3 is TGCAGCACCTACACGGGACACGAAGCTTTCTTT. Amino acid sequence: CSTYTGHEAFF.